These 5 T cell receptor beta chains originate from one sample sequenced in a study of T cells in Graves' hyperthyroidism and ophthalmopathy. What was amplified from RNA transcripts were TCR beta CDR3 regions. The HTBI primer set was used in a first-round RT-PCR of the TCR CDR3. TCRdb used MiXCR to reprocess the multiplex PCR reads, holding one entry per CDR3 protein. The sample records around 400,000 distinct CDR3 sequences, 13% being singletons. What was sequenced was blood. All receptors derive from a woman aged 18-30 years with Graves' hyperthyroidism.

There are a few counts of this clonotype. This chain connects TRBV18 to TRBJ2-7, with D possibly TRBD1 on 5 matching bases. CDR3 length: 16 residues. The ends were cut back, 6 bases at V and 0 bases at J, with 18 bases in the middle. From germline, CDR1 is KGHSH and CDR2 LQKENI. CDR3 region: CASSDQGRTSSYEQYF. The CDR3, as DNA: TGTGCCAGCTCCGATCAGGGCAGAACGAGCTCCTACGAGCAGTACTTC.

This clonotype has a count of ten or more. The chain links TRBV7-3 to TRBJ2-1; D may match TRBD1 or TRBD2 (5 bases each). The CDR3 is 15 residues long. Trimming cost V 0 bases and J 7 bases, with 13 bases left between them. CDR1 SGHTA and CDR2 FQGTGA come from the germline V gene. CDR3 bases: TGTGCCAGCAGCTTAACGGCCCGGGACCTAAATGAGCAGTTCTTC. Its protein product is CASSLTARDLNEQFF.

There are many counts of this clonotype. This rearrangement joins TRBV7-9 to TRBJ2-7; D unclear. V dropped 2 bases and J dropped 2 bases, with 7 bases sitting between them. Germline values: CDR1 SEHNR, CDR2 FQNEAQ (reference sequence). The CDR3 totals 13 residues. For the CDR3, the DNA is TGTGCCAGCAGCTTAACCACCGCCTACGAGCAGTACTTC. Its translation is CASSLTTAYEQYF.

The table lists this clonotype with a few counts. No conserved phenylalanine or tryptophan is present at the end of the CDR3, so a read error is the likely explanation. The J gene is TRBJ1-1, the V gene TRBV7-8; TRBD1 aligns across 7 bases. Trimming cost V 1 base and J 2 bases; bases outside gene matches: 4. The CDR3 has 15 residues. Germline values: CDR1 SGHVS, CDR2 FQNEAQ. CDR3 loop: CASSLEGTANTEAFS. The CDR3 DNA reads TGTGCCAGCAGCTTAGAGGGGACAGCTAACACTGAAGCTTTCTCT.

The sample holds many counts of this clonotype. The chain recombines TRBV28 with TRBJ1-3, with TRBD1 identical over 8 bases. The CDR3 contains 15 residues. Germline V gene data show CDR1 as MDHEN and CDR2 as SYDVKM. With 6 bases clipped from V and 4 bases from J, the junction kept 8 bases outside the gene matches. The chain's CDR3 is CASSPNDRGGNTIYF. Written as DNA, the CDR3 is TGTGCCAGCAGCCCGAACGACAGGGGAGGAAACACCATATATTTT.